These T cell receptor beta chains were read from a single sample in a study of breast tumors, draining lymph nodes, adjacent tissues. TCRdb passed the multiplex PCR reads through MiXCR, listing each CDR3 protein once. The sample carries about 12,000 distinct CDR3 sequences, under 40% recorded once. Sequences were obtained from breast tumor tissue. All receptors derive from a female donor with breast cancer. Some clones in this sample may be carry-over from other donors' samples. The CDR3 runs from the conserved cysteine through the conserved F or W. The order of the fields is D gene, V gene, clone size, J gene, CDR3 DNA, CDR3 protein. A D gene is named only where the DNA matches it firmly. Clone size, where shown, is once, few, many, or a class for clones that have expanded.

NA	TRBV7-9	many	TRBJ2-3	TGTGCCAGCAGCCCGGGGCAGCACACAGATACGCAGTATTTT	CASSPGQHTDTQYF
NA	TRBV11-3	many	TRBJ2-5	TGTGCCAGCAGCACAGGGTTACAAGAGACCCAGTACTTC	CASSTGLQETQYF
TRBD2	TRBV12-3/TRBV12-4	many	TRBJ2-1	TGTGCCAGCATTCATAGCGGGGGGCGTCAAGATGAGCAGTTCTTC	CASIHSGGRQDEQFF
NA	TRBV7-9	medium-sized	TRBJ1-6	TGTGCCAGCAGCGAAGGGCGTTCACCCCTCCACTTT	CASSEGRSPLHF
NA	TRBV6-1	many	TRBJ2-1	TGTGCCAGCAGTGAAGGGGAAGGGGGGCCCTACAATGAGCAGTTCTTC	CASSEGEGGPYNEQFF
TRBD2	TRBV5-8	NA	TRBJ2-3	TGTGCCAGCAGCTTATTCCCTAGCGGGGAAACAGATACGCAGTATTTT	CASSLFPSGETDTQYF
NA	TRBV18	many	TRBJ2-2	TGTGCCAGCTCACCCAGATCCGTTTTAACCGGGGAGCTGTTTTTT	CASSPRSVLTGELFF
TRBD2	TRBV7-8	NA	TRBJ2-1	TGTGCCAGCAGCGGGACTAGCGGGGCAGATGAGCAGTTCTTC	CASSGTSGADEQFF
NA	TRBV7-8	medium-sized	TRBJ1-2	TGTGCCAGCAGCGAGACAGGCTTCTATGGCTACACCTTC	CASSETGFYGYTF
NA	TRBV3-1	many	TRBJ2-3	TGTGCCAGCAGCCAAGAATGGGGCCTCACAGATACGCAGTATTTT	CASSQEWGLTDTQYF
NA	TRBV15	NA	TRBJ2-1	TGTGCCACCAGCAGAGGGGGGGTGGGCGAGCAGTTCTTC	CATSRGGVGEQFF
TRBD1	TRBV7-8	NA	TRBJ2-1	TGTGCCAGCAGCTTAGGTAGGGGGCTGGACAGTGGGCAGTTCTTC	CASSLGRGLDSGQFF
NA	TRBV12-3/TRBV12-4	NA	TRBJ2-1	TGTGCCAGCTGTTACTTACGGGAGAAGGGTGAGCAGTTCTTC	CASCYLREKGEQFF
NA	TRBV9	NA	TRBJ2-7	TGTGCCAGCAGCCTAACCTACGAGCAGTACTTC	CASSLTYEQYF
TRBD2	TRBV5-1	medium-sized	TRBJ2-3	TGCGCCAGCAGCTTCCGGGACTACACAGATACGCAGTATTTT	CASSFRDYTDTQYF
TRBD1	TRBV19	NA	TRBJ2-1	TGTGCCAGTAGCAAGGGACAGGGATATATCAATGAGCAGTTCTTC	CASSKGQGYINEQFF
NA	TRBV19	many	TRBJ2-3	TGTGCCAGTAGAACCTTATATTCCGGCGGGCCGGAGGGGGATACGCAGTATTTT	CASRTLYSGGPEGDTQYF
NA	TRBV20-1	few	TRBJ1-5	TGCAGTGCTAGCCCAACCCTTCTGGACGGCTATAGCAATCAGCCCCAGCATTTT	CSASPTLLDGYSNQPQHF
NA	TRBV5-1	NA	TRBJ2-2	TGCACCAGCAGCCCGCAGACAGGCTACACCGGGGGGCTGTTTTTT	CTSSPQTGYTGGLFF
TRBD2	TRBV15	NA	TRBJ2-5	TGTGCCACGGGACTAGCGGGGGGGGAGACCCAGTACTTC	CATGLAGGETQYF
TRBD2	TRBV7-2	NA	TRBJ2-7	TGTGTCAGCAGCTCTCCCCTAGCGGGGGATCACGAGCAGTACTTC	CVSSSPLAGDHEQYF
TRBD1	TRBV14	many	TRBJ2-5	TGTGCCAGCAGCCCTAGCATGGGACAGGGAGGAGAGACCCAGTACTTC	CASSPSMGQGGETQYF
NA	TRBV10-1	NA	TRBJ2-3	TGCGCCAGCAGTGCGGGACCCAGTACGCAGTATTTT	CASSAGPSTQYF
NA	TRBV27	NA	TRBJ2-5	TGTGCCAGCAGGCGTACAGGGTACGAGACCCAGTACTTC	CASRRTGYETQYF
TRBD2	TRBV20-1	many	TRBJ2-1	TGCAGTGCTAGGGAACGACTAGCGGGAGGGCCGGTTGTTATTAATGAGCAGTTCTTC	CSARERLAGGPVVINEQFF
NA	TRBV20-1	medium-sized	TRBJ1-3	TGCAGTGCGGAGGACCCATGGACGGGAAACACCATATATTTT	CSAEDPWTGNTIYF
TRBD1	TRBV6-1	many	TRBJ1-4	TGTGCCAGCAGTGAGGAGCCCTTCCGACAGGGTAGGACTAATGAAAAACTGTTTTTT	CASSEEPFRQGRTNEKLFF
TRBD1	TRBV6-5	many	TRBJ2-7	TGTGCCAGCTGCCGGGACAGGGAAGGGTACGAGCAGTACTTC	CASCRDREGYEQYF
NA	TRBV25-1	medium-sized	TRBJ2-1	TGTGCCAGCAGTGAGGACGGAAGCTCCTACAATGAGCAGTTCTTC	CASSEDGSSYNEQFF
NA	TRBV20-1	NA	TRBJ1-6	TGCAGTGCTAGAGAAAGGGTATTGATAGAGTCACCCCTCCACTTT	CSARERVLIESPLHF
TRBD1	TRBV12-3/TRBV12-4	many	TRBJ1-2	TGTGCCAGCAGTTTGATTGGACAGGGTCGTGGCTACACCTTC	CASSLIGQGRGYTF
TRBD1	TRBV18	many	TRBJ2-2	TGTGCCAGCTCAACGACAGGGGGGCGGAACACCGGGGAGCTGTTTTTT	CASSTTGGRNTGELFF
TRBD1	TRBV20-1	many	TRBJ2-5	TGCAGTGCTAGAGAGACAGGGTCGGAGACCCAGTACTTC	CSARETGSETQYF
TRBD1	TRBV20-1	NA	TRBJ1-1	TGCAGTGCTAGATTGCAGGGGGCTAGGACTAGGACTGAAGCTTTCTTT	CSARLQGARTRTEAFF
NA	TRBV6-5	many	TRBJ2-2	TGTGCCAGCAGTTATCGGGACACAAATAGGGGCGGGGAGCTGTTTTTT	CASSYRDTNRGGELFF
TRBD2	TRBV5-1	NA	TRBJ2-1	TGCGCCAGCAGCCCAGGACTAGGTGGGGGCAATGAGCAGTTCTTC	CASSPGLGGGNEQFF
TRBD2	TRBV5-1	many	TRBJ2-1	TGCGCCAGCAGCTTGGGACTAGCCAATGAGCAGTTCTTC	CASSLGLANEQFF
TRBD1	TRBV3-1	many	TRBJ2-5	TGTGCCAGCAGCTCGATTGACAGGGGTCAAGAGACCCAGTACTTC	CASSSIDRGQETQYF
NA	TRBV20-1	NA	TRBJ2-1	TGCAGTGCTTGGGACTTTACACAGCTCTTC	CSAWDFTQLF
TRBD2	TRBV6-4	many	TRBJ2-5	TGTGCCAGCCCCGCCGGAGTCCCGGGACTAGCAAAAGAGACCCAGTACTTC	CASPAGVPGLAKETQYF
NA	TRBV10-2	many	TRBJ2-7	TGCGCCAGCCGGGGGGCGGGCCGCTCCTACGAGCAGTACTTC	CASRGAGRSYEQYF
TRBD1	TRBV6-1	few	TRBJ1-1	TGTGCCAGCAGTGTCGGCCCGACAGGGGGCACTGAAGCTTTCTTT	CASSVGPTGGTEAFF
NA	TRBV7-2	medium-sized	TRBJ1-5	TGTGCCAGCAGCCGACTGAGCAATCAGCCCCAGCATTTT	CASSRLSNQPQHF
NA	TRBV20-1	NA	TRBJ2-1	TGCAGTGCTAGAGATCAATCCAGCGGGCCTTACAATGAGCAGTTCTTC	CSARDQSSGPYNEQFF
NA	TRBV7-2	medium-sized	TRBJ1-6	TGTGCCTCAAGCGGGGCAAAACGTGCTAATTCACCCCTCCACTTT	CASSGAKRANSPLHF
NA	TRBV4-1	NA	TRBJ2-3	TGCGCCAGCAGCCAAGTTACGACAGAGGGGGGAACAGATACGCAGTATTTT	CASSQVTTEGGTDTQYF
NA	TRBV7-9	many	TRBJ1-4	TGTGCCAGCAGGGACCCCTGGGGTGAAAAACTGTTTTTT	CASRDPWGEKLFF
NA	TRBV5-5	many	TRBJ1-2	TGTGCCAGCAGCTTGGCCCAGGGGCTCTCTGCAGGGGGCTACACCTTC	CASSLAQGLSAGGYTF
TRBD2	TRBV6-2/TRBV6-3	NA	TRBJ2-7	TGTGCCAGCAGTTCCCCCCGCGGGAGCAGGTACGAGCAGTACTTC	CASSSPRGSRYEQYF
NA	TRBV6-5	NA	TRBJ1-6	TGTGCCTCACAAGGGGGAAGGGTTAATTCACCCCTCCACTTT	CASQGGRVNSPLHF
NA	TRBV20-1	large	TRBJ2-3	TGCAGTGCGCCGCCGGGACTGGAGGCGTCGTTTAGCACAGATACGCAGTATTTT	CSAPPGLEASFSTDTQYF
NA	TRBV24-1	NA	TRBJ1-2	TGTGCCACCAGTGAAACGTTACAGGGAGAGTACACCTTC	CATSETLQGEYTF
NA	TRBV7-9	medium-sized	TRBJ2-5	TGTGCCAGCAGAATTGGCTCAGAGACCCAGTACTTC	CASRIGSETQYF
TRBD2	TRBV5-6	medium-sized	TRBJ2-7	TGTGCCAGCAGCTTGATGCTAGCGGGAGTGAAGTCCTACGAGCAGTACTTC	CASSLMLAGVKSYEQYF
TRBD1	TRBV3-1	many	TRBJ1-3	TGTGCCAGCAGAGGGACAGACCGAGGAAACACCATATATTTT	CASRGTDRGNTIYF
NA	TRBV6-1	NA	TRBJ1-6	TGTGCCAGCAGTGAAGGAAGGGCTAGCTCCTATAATTCACCCCTCCACTTT	CASSEGRASSYNSPLHF
NA	TRBV7-3	medium-sized	TRBJ2-3	TGTGCCAGCAGCTTAATGGCAGAAGATACGCAGTATTTT	CASSLMAEDTQYF
NA	TRBV6-4	NA	TRBJ1-6	TGTGCCAGCAGTGACGGGGGAACTTATTCACCCCTCCACTTT	CASSDGGTYSPLHF
NA	TRBV6-5	many	TRBJ2-3	TGTGCCAGCAGTTACTCGGGGGTCCCAGATACGCAGTATTTT	CASSYSGVPDTQYF